This T cell receptor beta chain was sequenced during a study of blood T cell repertoires in COVID-19. Looking at the study overall: Specimens from acute and convalescent COVID-19 originated in the United States, Italy and Spain. T cells, B-cell-depleted T cells, or PBMCs supplied cDNA or gDNA.

Repertoires were generated with immunoSEQ multiplex PCR, while TCRdb's copy carries only in-frame clones and drops some. Of over 300,000 clones in the sample, over 75% are singletons; the top ten hold more than 2%. Adults between roughly 18 and 89 years of age took part from about two dozen US areas. Participants had their cohort set by participant-reported clinical history. The CDR3 contains 13 residues. V was pared by 1 base and J by 7 bases, with 3 bases of the junction left unmatched. The germline CDR1 and CDR2 sequences are SGHTA and FQGNSA. This receptor was identified in a man in his thirties or forties who had recovered from COVID-19. Sequenced material: PBMCs or T cells enriched from blood (not recorded which). The rearrangement uses TRBV7-2 and TRBJ1-2; TRBD1 matches at 7 bases. The CDR3 here is CASSLEGASGYTF. CDR3 DNA sequence: TGTGCCAGCAGCTTAGAGGGGGCGAGTGGCTACACCTTC.